This T cell receptor (beta chain) was sequenced for a study of Ad26.COV2.S vaccination and SARS-CoV-2 variants. Background on the study: Intramuscular Ad26.COV2.S at 5x10^10 or 1x10^11 viral particles. Overall study results and limits: Recipients of either vaccine or placebo displayed similar breadth of non-spike TCRs.

V lost 5 bases and J 7 bases, leaving 14 bases between the germline ends. Germline CDR1 is MNHEY and CDR2 is SVGAGI. This CDR3 spans 13 amino acids. The repertoire was sequenced with immunoSEQ multiplex PCR; TCRdb's copy has only in-frame clones and lacks some. Among a few hundred thousand clones, about nine tenths were seen once, and the ten largest hold approximately 12%. To note about this clone: Its target is unknown.

The treatment here: 19 received Ad26.COV2.S at low or high dose, single or two shots; several received placebo; per-sample allocation not given. Day 63 after the first injection of vaccine or placebo was the sampling time. Within Boston, the person who donated was an adult of 18-55 years. An Ad26 vector that expressed Wuhan-strain SARS-CoV-2 spike constituted the vaccine. The input for sequencing was peripheral blood, taken in a trial of Ad26.COV2.S vaccine versus placebo. This sequence joins TRBV6-5 and TRBJ1-2; possible D gene TRBD1, 6 bases. This TCR derives from a person between 18 and 59 years old who received the Ad26.COV2.S COVID-19 vaccine or a placebo. The CDR3 protein is CASSQMGGSGYTF. In DNA, the CDR3 is TGTGCCAGCAGTCAGATGGGGGGCTCTGGCTACACCTTC.